These 32 T cell receptor beta chains came from one sample sequenced in a study of CD8 T cells in Susac syndrome. The RNA input was about 0.45 to 1 ug, and it was reverse transcribed with random hexamers. A single record per CDR3 protein comes from TCRdb applying MiXCR to the immunoSEQ multiplex PCR reads. The sample lists around 300,000 distinct CDR3 sequences; 92% were seen once. Material: CD4+ T cells from PBMCs. Receptors were obtained from a human donor with multiple sclerosis.

This sequence joins TRBV12-3 or TRBV12-4 and TRBJ1-5; D possibly corresponds to TRBD1 (5 bases). This CDR3 is built from 15 residues. Trimming shortened V by 7 bases and J by 0 bases, and 13 bases separated the two germline ends. The CDR3 DNA reads as TGTGCCAGCATCCCTGGACACAATAGCAATCAGCCCCAGCATTTT. Translating gives CASIPGHNSNQPQHF.

The chain combines TRBV20-1 with TRBJ1-1; 7 bases are shared with TRBD1. CDR3 length: 13 residues. Germline trimming cut 6 bases from V and 4 bases from J; bases unmatched to any gene: 8. Germline assignment: CDR1 DFQATT and CDR2 SNEGSKA (reference sequence). CDR3 sequence: CSAKRTGGTEAFF. In DNA form, the CDR3 reads TGCAGTGCCAAGAGGACAGGTGGCACTGAAGCTTTCTTT.

The CDR3, as DNA: TGTGCCACCAATCAGGGTTGGGAAGAGACCCAGTACTTC. Its translation is CATNQGWEETQYF. This chain uses TRBV15 with TRBJ2-5; possible D gene TRBD1, 5 bases. CDR3 length: 13 residues. From germline, CDR1 is LNHNV and CDR2 YYDKDF (reference sequence). V was clipped by 7 bases and J by 3 bases, with 12 bases between them.

The chain uses TRBV29-1 and TRBJ2-7; tentative D call: TRBD2 (5 bases). The CDR3 consists of 12 residues. CDR1 and CDR2 (germline): SQVTM, ANQGSEA. Trimming took off 1 base at V and 2 bases at J, with 6 bases between the two ends. CDR3 protein: CSVEGGTYEQYF. CDR3 DNA: TGCAGCGTTGAAGGAGGGACCTACGAGCAGTACTTC.

The chain recombines TRBV2 with TRBJ1-6; no clear D gene. The germline gives CDR1 SNHLY, CDR2 FYNNEI. CDR3 length: 16 residues. Trimming removed 8 bases at V and 0 bases at J, with 14 bases between. As DNA, the CDR3 is TGTGCCAGCCTACTCCAACTGAGCTCCTATAATTCACCCCTCCACTTT. It translates to CASLLQLSSYNSPLHF.

This rearrangement joins TRBV24-1 to TRBJ2-7; TRBD2 agrees at 7 bases. V lost 1 base, J lost 6 bases, and 11 bases stayed unmatched. This CDR3 region has 16 residues. CDR1 and CDR2 (germline): KGHDR, SFDVKD. The CDR3: CATSDFRAVAGVEQYF. The CDR3 DNA is TGTGCCACCAGTGATTTTCGGGCGGTCGCGGGAGTCGAGCAGTACTTC.

This chain joins TRBV9 and TRBJ2-5; 7 nucleotides align to TRBD1. Germline trimming cut 3 bases from V and 4 bases from J; bases unmatched to any gene: 3. Germline CDR1 and CDR2: SGDLS and YYNGEE. The CDR3 covers 13 residues. The CDR3 region is CASSDRDRETQYF. CDR3 sequence (DNA): TGTGCCAGCAGCGACCGGGACAGAGAGACCCAGTACTTC. Supplemented by reference TRBV9 and TRBJ2-5, the full variable domain reads DSGVTQTPKHLITATGQRVTLRCSPRSGDLSVYWYQQSLDQGLQFLIQYYNGEERAKGNILERFSAQQFPDLHSELNLSSLELGDSALYFCASSDRDRETQYFGPGTRLLVL.

CDR3 sequence reads: CSARRGTGNEQFF. The CDR3 DNA sequence: TGCAGTGCTCGGAGGGGGACAGGGAACGAGCAGTTCTTC. The chain combines TRBV20-1 with TRBJ2-1, with TRBD1 matching 9 bases. There are 13 residues in the CDR3. The V gene end was trimmed by 5 bases and the J gene end by 10 bases; junction bases not matched to a gene: 9. The V gene's germline CDR1 is DFQATT and CDR2 SNEGSKA (reference sequence).

The chain is built from TRBV5-6 and TRBJ2-1; 8 positions agree with TRBD2. Germline-derived CDR1 and CDR2 are SGHDT and YYEEEE. The CDR3 runs 15 residues. With V trimmed by 4 bases and J by 2 bases, 5 bases remained unmatched. The CDR3 sequence is CASSPGLDPYNEQFF. DNA of the CDR3: TGTGCCAGCAGCCCGGGACTAGACCCCTACAATGAGCAGTTCTTC.

This clonotype has a single count. The chain couples TRBV25-1 to TRBJ2-3; perhaps TRBD1 as D (5 bases). Germline CDR1 reads MGHDK; CDR2 reads SYGVNS. Between the trimmed V and J ends, which lost 3 bases and 1 base, there was a span of 20 bases. The CDR3 loop spans 18 amino acids. The CDR3 here is CASSEPQSGQGGTDTQYF. In DNA, the CDR3 is TGTGCCAGCAGTGAGCCCCAGTCCGGCCAGGGCGGCACAGATACGCAGTATTTT.

The rearrangement uses TRBV29-1 and TRBJ2-3; 10 positions match TRBD2. This CDR3 contains 16 residues. V was pared by 7 bases and J by 5 bases, with 15 bases of the junction left unmatched. From germline, CDR1 is SQVTM and CDR2 ANQGSEA. The DNA for the CDR3 is TGCAGCGCCGATCCGGGACTAGCGCTCGGGGGAGATACGCAGTATTTT. It translates to CSADPGLALGGDTQYF.

The chain joins TRBV7-2 to TRBJ2-3; maybe TRBD2 (8 bases). Germline values: CDR1 SGHTA, CDR2 FQGNSA. The CDR3 totals 16 residues. Trimming stripped 5 bases from V and 6 bases from J, with 21 bases between. The CDR3, as DNA: TGTGCCAGCAGCCCTTCCGGGACTAGGGGGCGGGATACGCAGTATTTT. Amino acid sequence: CASSPSGTRGRDTQYF.

This rearrangement joins TRBV7-2 to TRBJ1-1, with no clear D. The CDR3 extends over 13 amino acids. The germline V gene has CDR1 SGHTA and CDR2 FQGNSA. The ends were cut back, 7 bases at V and 5 bases at J, with 14 bases in the middle. The CDR3 sequence: CASKRLLRTEAFF. CDR3 bases: TGTGCCAGCAAAAGACTGCTGAGGACTGAAGCTTTCTTT.

V usage is TRBV6-1 and J usage is TRBJ2-5; 7 bases line up with TRBD2. CDR1 and CDR2 (germline): MNHNS, SASEGT. The trim removed 6 bases at V and 5 bases at J, leaving 12 bases unmatched. This CDR3 spans 15 amino acids. CDR3 in amino acids: CASRGRGRAEETQYF. The CDR3 DNA is TGTGCCAGCAGAGGGAGGGGCAGGGCGGAGGAGACCCAGTACTTC.

The chain links TRBV5-1 to TRBJ1-1; 11 nucleotides match TRBD1. The trim removed 0 bases at V and 3 bases at J, leaving 7 bases unmatched. The germline CDR1 and CDR2 sequences are SGHRS and YFSETQ. This CDR3 comprises 17 residues. The CDR3 DNA reads TGCGCCAGCAGCTTGGCTGGGACAGGGGGTCGGGACACTGAAGCTTTCTTT. Translating it yields CASSLAGTGGRDTEAFF.

This clonotype was detected only a few times. This chain connects TRBV5-1 to TRBJ1-5, with D maybe TRBD1 (5 bases). Germline V lookup: CDR1 SGHRS, CDR2 YFSETQ. CDR3 length equals 13 residues. With 0 bases removed from V and 7 bases from J, the gap between germline ends came to 8 bases. CDR3 nucleotides: TGCGCCAGCAGCTTGGCGGGACGACAGCCCCAGCATTTT. This encodes CASSLAGRQPQHF.

The rearrangement joins TRBV20-1 to TRBJ2-5; 9 bases align to TRBD1. Unmatched junction bases numbered 9, after V lost 5 bases and J lost 5 bases. This CDR3 has 14 residues. Germline CDR1 and CDR2: DFQATT and SNEGSKA (reference sequence). The CDR3: CSAEGDRDFETQYF. The CDR3 bases are TGCAGTGCTGAGGGGGACAGGGACTTCGAGACCCAGTACTTC.

The chain employs TRBV18 and TRBJ2-1, with 10 bases aligning to TRBD2. Germline loops: CDR1 KGHSH, CDR2 LQKENI. With 6 bases clipped from V and 10 bases from J, the junction kept 6 bases outside the gene matches. The CDR3 length is 13 residues. CDR3 residues: CASSLAGAKEQFF. CDR3 bases: TGTGCCAGCTCGCTAGCGGGGGCGAAAGAGCAGTTCTTC.

The chain uses TRBV7-3 and TRBJ2-3, with TRBD1 as a possible D gene (6 bases). This CDR3 region has 15 residues. With 5 bases removed from V and 0 bases from J, the gap between germline ends came to 12 bases. Germline V CDR1 and CDR2: SGHTA, FQGTGA. CDR3 in amino acids: CASSPTGSSTDTQYF. DNA for the CDR3: TGTGCCAGCAGCCCGACAGGATCTAGCACAGATACGCAGTATTTT.

The rearrangement uses TRBV5-5 and TRBJ2-2, with D perhaps matching TRBD2 (5 bases). Trimming took 3 bases from V and 1 from J, leaving 13 bases between them. There are 16 residues in the CDR3. CDR1 SGHKS and CDR2 YYEKEE come from the germline V gene (reference sequence). CDR3 nucleotide sequence: TGTGCCAGCAGCTCCCGAGGGCCAAGGAACACCGGGGAGCTGTTTTTT. It translates to CASSSRGPRNTGELFF.

This chain connects TRBV19 to TRBJ1-2; the D is unclear. The CDR3 extends over 14 amino acids. The V end was cut by 9 bases, the J end by 8 bases, with 22 bases between. In germline, CDR1 is LNHDA, CDR2 SQIVND (reference sequence). CDR3 DNA sequence: TGTGCCAGCGTCACTCCGGGCCTTTCATCGGGCTACACCTTC. It yields the protein CASVTPGLSSGYTF. Full variable domain (rest looked up from reference TRBV19 and TRBJ1-2): DGGITQSPKYLFRKEGQNVTLSCEQNLNHDAMYWYRQDPGQGLRLIYYSQIVNDFQKGDIAEGYSVSREKKESFPLTVTSAQKNPTAFYLCASVTPGLSSGYTFGSGTRLTVV.

This rearrangement joins TRBV27 to TRBJ1-5; D is undetermined. The ends were cut back, 5 bases at V and 0 bases at J, with 14 bases in the middle. Germline loops: CDR1 MNHEY, CDR2 SMNVEV (reference sequence). The CDR3 loop spans 16 amino acids. The DNA for the CDR3 is TGTGCCAGCAGTCCTAACCGGGTGCGTAGCAATCAGCCCCAGCATTTT. Residues: CASSPNRVRSNQPQHF.

The rearrangement uses TRBV20-1 and TRBJ2-7; a weak D match, TRBD2 (5 bases). The germline CDR1 and CDR2 sequences are DFQATT and SNEGSKA (reference sequence). V lost 5 bases to trimming and J lost 2 bases, with 16 bases between them. The length of the CDR3 is 14 residues. The CDR3 spells CSACREVPPYEQYF. The CDR3 DNA sequence: TGCAGTGCTTGCCGGGAAGTCCCCCCCTACGAGCAGTACTTC.

The CDR3 loop reads CAWSVRFGSRAFF. CDR3 coding DNA: TGTGCCTGGAGTGTACGGTTCGGGAGTCGAGCTTTCTTT. The chain is built from TRBV30 and TRBJ1-1; D is ambiguous. Trimming cost V 0 bases and J 10 bases, with 15 bases left between them. This CDR3 comprises 13 residues. Germline-derived CDR1 and CDR2 are GTSNPN and SVGIG (reference sequence). The entire variable domain, with the rest obtained from reference TRBV30 and TRBJ1-1, is as follows: SQTIHQWPATLVQPVGSPLSLECTVEGTSNPNLYWYRQAAGRGLQLLFYSVGIGQISSEVPQNLSASRPQDRQFILSSKKLLLSDSGFYLCAWSVRFGSRAFFGQGTRLTVV.

This clonotype has just a few counts. The V and J genes are TRBV12-3 or TRBV12-4 and TRBJ1-2; D not certain. V was pared by 5 bases and J by 8 bases, with 12 bases between. The CDR3 length is 12 residues. The CDR3 coding sequence is TGTGCCAGCAGTCAGACCGAGGGCGGCTACACCTTC. Translating gives CASSQTEGGYTF.

Points on this clonotype: At one of its ends the junction is not consistent with the germline gene, which may arise from a read error. The chain recombines TRBV7-7 with TRBJ2-5; D remains unclear. There are 15 residues in the CDR3. The germline CDR1 and CDR2 sequences are SSHAT and FNYEAQ (reference sequence). The CDR3 sequence is CASSSSQLGQETQYF. The CDR3 DNA reads TGTGCTAGCAGCTCCTCGCAGCTCGGGCAAGAGACCCAGTACTTC.

The chain couples TRBV5-1 to TRBJ2-3; tentatively, D is TRBD2 (5 bases). Per germline, CDR1 SGHRS and CDR2 YFSETQ. V lost 5 bases to trimming and J lost 2 bases, with 21 bases between them. The CDR3 contains 17 residues. The CDR3 coding sequence is TGCGCCAGCAGGCGGCTAGCCTCGCCCTACGCCACAGATACGCAGTATTTT. Its protein is CASRRLASPYATDTQYF.

The chain couples TRBV6-5 to TRBJ2-3; TRBD2 matches 7 bases. This CDR3 region has 14 residues. V was pared by 8 bases and J by 6 bases, with 11 bases of the junction left unmatched. In germline, CDR1 is MNHEY, CDR2 SVGAGI. The CDR3 nucleotides are TGTGCCAGCTTCGACAGAGGGCGGGGGGATACGCAGTATTTT. This encodes CASFDRGRGDTQYF.

The chain has TRBV7-8 and TRBJ2-6, with 7 bases aligning to TRBD1. Germline V gene sequence: CDR1 SGHVS, CDR2 FQNEAQ. This CDR3 spans 18 amino acids. V was clipped by 5 bases and J by 1 base; unmatched bases: 11. CDR3 protein: CASSPRQGAVSGANVLTF. The CDR3 DNA sequence: TGTGCCAGCAGCCCCAGACAGGGAGCTGTATCTGGGGCCAACGTCCTGACTTTC. Full variable domain (outside the CDR3, taken from reference TRBV7-8 and TRBJ2-6): GAGVSQSPRYKVAKRGQDVALRCDPISGHVSLFWYQQALGQGPEFLTYFQNEAQLDKSGLPSDRFFAERPEGSVSTLKIQRTQQEDSAVYLCASSPRQGAVSGANVLTFGAGSRLTVL.

This chain links TRBV6-2 or TRBV6-3 with TRBJ2-7; 10 bases line up with TRBD1. Germline CDR1 and CDR2: MNHEY and SVGEGT. V shed 2 bases and J 2 bases; nucleotides not matched to a gene: 12. This CDR3 spans 18 amino acids. The CDR3 coding sequence is TGTGCCAGCAGTTACGCCTACCCGGGACAGGGGCGTACCTACGAGCAGTACTTC. It is translated as CASSYAYPGQGRTYEQYF.

The chain uses TRBV5-1 and TRBJ2-5; D may be TRBD1 (5 bases). From germline, CDR1 is SGHRS and CDR2 YFSETQ. This CDR3 is 13 amino acids long. Trimming stripped 4 bases from V and 1 base from J, with 8 bases between. The CDR3 DNA reads TGCGCCAGCAGCATGACAGTCCAAGAGACCCAGTACTTC. Amino acid sequence: CASSMTVQETQYF. Drawing the rest from reference TRBV5-1 and TRBJ2-5, the complete variable domain is KAGVTQTPRYLIKTRGQQVTLSCSPISGHRSVSWYQQTPGQGLQFLFEYFSETQRNKGNFPGRFSGRQFSNSRSEMNVSTLELGDSALYLCASSMTVQETQYFGPGTRLLVL.

This clonotype was recorded only once. V gene TRBV18 combines with J gene TRBJ1-1; D is undetermined. The CDR3 totals 15 residues. Trimming took 2 bases from V and 1 from J, leaving 11 bases between them. Germline CDR1 is KGHSH and CDR2 is LQKENI. CDR3 in DNA: TGTGCCAGCTCACCAAGCGGACGGCCGAACACTGAAGCTTTCTTT. It specifies CASSPSGRPNTEAFF.